A single sample is the source of the 8 T cell receptor beta chains below, sequenced in a study of shared clonotypes between healthy human individuals. CD45RO-negative CD8 cells positively selected for CCR7 made up the naive population, which excluded terminally differentiated effector memory CD45RA+ cells. Generated by immunoSEQ multiplex PCR, the TCRdb table keeps only in-frame clones and is missing some. The sample lists roughly 2.1 million clones, 85% to 95% occurring once. Sequenced: naive CD8+ T cells from PBMCs. The receptor source for this set is a man between 18 and 35 years old in good health. Some clones in this sample may be carry-over from other donors' samples.

V usage is TRBV2 and J usage is TRBJ2-7, with 11 bases lining up with TRBD1. The CDR3 has 13 residues. CDR1 and CDR2 (germline): SNHLY, FYNNEI. V was pared by 7 bases and J by 5 bases, with 4 bases of the junction left unmatched. DNA for the CDR3: TGTGCCAGCAAGGACAGGGGGCGCGACGAGCAGTACTTC. It is translated as CASKDRGRDEQYF.

As concerns this clone: Within the sample, other DNA sequences also encode this same CDR3. The chain uses TRBV7-9 and TRBJ1-1, with D tentatively TRBD1 (6 bases). The CDR3 has 14 residues. Trimming stripped 1 base from V and 2 bases from J, with 8 bases between. CDR1 SEHNR and CDR2 FQNEAQ come from the germline V gene (reference sequence). CDR3 nucleotide sequence: TGTGCCAGCAGCTTAGGCAGGGGAAACACTGAAGCTTTCTTT. Translating it yields CASSLGRGNTEAFF.

CDR3 in DNA: TGTGCCAGTAGTGCGCGGGACAGGGGGCTCCACGAGCAGTACTTC. Its protein is CASSARDRGLHEQYF. This chain connects TRBV19 to TRBJ2-7; TRBD1 aligns across 12 bases. The CDR3 is 15 amino acids. Germline assignment: CDR1 LNHDA and CDR2 SQIVND (reference sequence). After removal of 5 bases from V and 5 bases from J, the junction contained 7 bases not matched to a gene.

The J gene is TRBJ2-5, the V gene TRBV19; 14 positions match TRBD2. J was trimmed by 0 bases and V by 2 bases; bases with no gene match: 11. This CDR3 contains 20 residues. Germline CDR1 reads LNHDA; CDR2 reads SQIVND (reference sequence). The CDR3 region has the DNA TGTGCCAGTAGTATACGGGTTTCGGGGACTAGCGGGAGCGACCAAGAGACCCAGTACTTC. Translation: CASSIRVSGTSGSDQETQYF.

The chain links TRBV13 to TRBJ2-3; possible D gene TRBD2, 5 bases. The germline gives CDR1 PRHDT, CDR2 FYEKMQ (reference sequence). V lost 7 bases and J 2 bases, leaving 19 bases between the germline ends. There are 16 residues in the CDR3. CDR3 in amino acids: CASNPPDSLPTDTQYF. In nucleotides, the CDR3 is TGTGCCAGCAACCCCCCGGACTCCCTACCCACAGATACGCAGTATTTT.

V and J are TRBV7-9 and TRBJ2-1; TRBD2 aligns across 12 bases. This CDR3 has 18 residues. The junction had 10 bases not matched to a gene; V was cut back by 6 bases and J by 1 base. The germline gives CDR1 SEHNR, CDR2 FQNEAQ (reference sequence). The CDR3 is CASRQTSGRIRSYNEQFF. CDR3 sequence (DNA): TGTGCCAGCAGACAGACTAGCGGGAGAATACGATCCTACAATGAGCAGTTCTTC.

The rearrangement joins TRBV13 to TRBJ2-1, with 8 nucleotides matching TRBD1. The V gene's germline CDR1 is PRHDT and CDR2 FYEKMQ (reference sequence). The CDR3 is 13 residues long. J gave up 8 bases and V 2 bases, and 2 bases lay outside the gene matches. The CDR3 nucleotides read TGTGCCAGCAGCTTAACAGGGGGACATGAGCAGTTCTTC. This encodes CASSLTGGHEQFF.

This clone has just a few counts. This chain connects TRBV27 to TRBJ1-1; 8 positions agree with TRBD1. The V gene end was trimmed by 7 bases and the J gene end by 3 bases; junction bases not matched to a gene: 10. Germline assignment: CDR1 MNHEY and CDR2 SMNVEV (reference sequence). This CDR3 has 15 amino acids. The CDR3 reads CASIQRQGADTEAFF. CDR3 in DNA: TGTGCCAGCATCCAAAGGCAGGGGGCAGACACTGAAGCTTTCTTT.